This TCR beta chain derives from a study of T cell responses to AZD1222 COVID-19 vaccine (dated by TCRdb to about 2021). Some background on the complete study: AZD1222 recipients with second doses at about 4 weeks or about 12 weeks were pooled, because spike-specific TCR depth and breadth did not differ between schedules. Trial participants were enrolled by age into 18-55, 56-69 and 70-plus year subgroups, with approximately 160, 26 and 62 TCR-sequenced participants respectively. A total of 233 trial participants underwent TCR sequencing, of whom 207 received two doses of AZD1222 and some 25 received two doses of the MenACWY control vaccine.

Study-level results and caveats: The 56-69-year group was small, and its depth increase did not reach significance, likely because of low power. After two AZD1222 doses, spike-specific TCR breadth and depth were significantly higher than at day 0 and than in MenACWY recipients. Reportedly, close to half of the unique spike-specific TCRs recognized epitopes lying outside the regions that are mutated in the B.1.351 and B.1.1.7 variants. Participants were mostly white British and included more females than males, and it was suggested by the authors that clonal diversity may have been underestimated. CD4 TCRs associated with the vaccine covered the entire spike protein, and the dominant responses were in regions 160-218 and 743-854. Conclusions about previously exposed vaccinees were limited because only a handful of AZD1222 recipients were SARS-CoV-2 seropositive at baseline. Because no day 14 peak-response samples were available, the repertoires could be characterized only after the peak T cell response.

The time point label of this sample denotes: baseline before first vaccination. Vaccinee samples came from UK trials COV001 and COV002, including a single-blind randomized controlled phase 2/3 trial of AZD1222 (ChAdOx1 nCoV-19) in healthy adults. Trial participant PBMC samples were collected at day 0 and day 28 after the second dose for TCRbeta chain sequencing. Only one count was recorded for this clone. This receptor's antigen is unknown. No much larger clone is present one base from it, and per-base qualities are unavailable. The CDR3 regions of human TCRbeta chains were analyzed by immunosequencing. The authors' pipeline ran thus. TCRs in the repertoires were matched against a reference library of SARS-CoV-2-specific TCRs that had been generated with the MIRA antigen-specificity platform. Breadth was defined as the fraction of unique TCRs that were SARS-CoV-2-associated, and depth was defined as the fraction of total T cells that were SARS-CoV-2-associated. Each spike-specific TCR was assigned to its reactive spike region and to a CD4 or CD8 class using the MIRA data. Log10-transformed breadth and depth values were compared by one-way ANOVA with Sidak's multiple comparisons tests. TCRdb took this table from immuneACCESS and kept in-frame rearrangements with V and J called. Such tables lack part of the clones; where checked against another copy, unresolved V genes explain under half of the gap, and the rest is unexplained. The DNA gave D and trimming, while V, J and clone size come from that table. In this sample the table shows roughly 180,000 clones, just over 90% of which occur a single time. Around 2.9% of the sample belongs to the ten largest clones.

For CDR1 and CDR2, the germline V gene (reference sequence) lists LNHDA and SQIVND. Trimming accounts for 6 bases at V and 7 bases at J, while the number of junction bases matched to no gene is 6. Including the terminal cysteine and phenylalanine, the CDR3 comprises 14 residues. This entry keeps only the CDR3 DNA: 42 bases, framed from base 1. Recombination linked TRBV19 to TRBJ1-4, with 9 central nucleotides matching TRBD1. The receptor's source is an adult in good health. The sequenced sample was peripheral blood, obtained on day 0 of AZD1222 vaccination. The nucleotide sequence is TGTGCCAGTAGGCGGACAGGGGATGGTGAAAAACTGTTTTTT. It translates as CASRRTGDGEKLFF.